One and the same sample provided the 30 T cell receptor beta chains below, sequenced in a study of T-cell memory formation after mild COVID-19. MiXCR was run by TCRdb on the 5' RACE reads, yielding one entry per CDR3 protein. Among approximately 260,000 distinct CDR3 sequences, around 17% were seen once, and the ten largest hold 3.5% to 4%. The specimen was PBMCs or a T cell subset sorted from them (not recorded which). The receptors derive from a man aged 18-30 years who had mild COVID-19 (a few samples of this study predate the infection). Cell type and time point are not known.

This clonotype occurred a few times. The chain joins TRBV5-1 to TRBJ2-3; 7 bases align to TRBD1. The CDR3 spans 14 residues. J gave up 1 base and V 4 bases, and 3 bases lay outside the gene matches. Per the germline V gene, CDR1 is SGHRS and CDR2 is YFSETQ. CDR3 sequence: CASSKGQRTDTQYF. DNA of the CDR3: TGCGCCAGCAGCAAGGGACAGCGCACAGATACGCAGTATTTT.

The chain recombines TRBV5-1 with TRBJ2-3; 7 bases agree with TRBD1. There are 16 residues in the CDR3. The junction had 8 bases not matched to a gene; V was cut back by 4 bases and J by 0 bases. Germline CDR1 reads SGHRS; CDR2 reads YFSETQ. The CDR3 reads CASSPGTAGSTDTQYF. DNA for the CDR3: TGCGCCAGCAGCCCAGGGACAGCCGGGAGCACAGATACGCAGTATTTT.

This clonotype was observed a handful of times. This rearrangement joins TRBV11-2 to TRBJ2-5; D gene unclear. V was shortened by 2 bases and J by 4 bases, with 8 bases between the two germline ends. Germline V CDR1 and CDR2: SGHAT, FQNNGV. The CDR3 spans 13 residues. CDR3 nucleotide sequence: TGTGCCAGCAGCTTACAGCCCAGAGAGACCCAGTACTTC. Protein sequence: CASSLQPRETQYF.

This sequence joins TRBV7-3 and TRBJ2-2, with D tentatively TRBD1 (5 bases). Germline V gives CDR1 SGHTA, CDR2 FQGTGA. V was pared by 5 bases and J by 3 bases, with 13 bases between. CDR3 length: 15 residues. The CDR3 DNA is TGTGCCAGCAGCGGGGCCCGCCGACACACCGGGGAGCTGTTTTTT. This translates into CASSGARRHTGELFF.

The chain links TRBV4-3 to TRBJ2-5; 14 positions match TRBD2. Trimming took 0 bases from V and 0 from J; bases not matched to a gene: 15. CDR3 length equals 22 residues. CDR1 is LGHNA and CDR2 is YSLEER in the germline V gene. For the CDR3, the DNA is TGCGCCAGCAGCCAAGATCGGCGGGTGACTAGCGGGGGGGGTTTGTACCAAGAGACCCAGTACTTC. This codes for CASSQDRRVTSGGGLYQETQYF.

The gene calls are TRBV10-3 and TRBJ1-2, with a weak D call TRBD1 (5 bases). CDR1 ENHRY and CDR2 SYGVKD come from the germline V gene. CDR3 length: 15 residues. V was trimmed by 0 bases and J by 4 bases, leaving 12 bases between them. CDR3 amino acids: CAISESKGRRYGYTF. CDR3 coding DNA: TGTGCCATCAGTGAGTCGAAGGGACGGCGCTATGGCTACACCTTC.

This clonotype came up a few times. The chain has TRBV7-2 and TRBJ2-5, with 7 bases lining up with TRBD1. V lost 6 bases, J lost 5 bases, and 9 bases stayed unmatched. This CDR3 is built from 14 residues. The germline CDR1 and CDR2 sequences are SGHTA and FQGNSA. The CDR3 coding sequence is TGTGCCAGCAGGCCCGGGGACAGATGGGAGACCCAGTACTTC. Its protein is CASRPGDRWETQYF.

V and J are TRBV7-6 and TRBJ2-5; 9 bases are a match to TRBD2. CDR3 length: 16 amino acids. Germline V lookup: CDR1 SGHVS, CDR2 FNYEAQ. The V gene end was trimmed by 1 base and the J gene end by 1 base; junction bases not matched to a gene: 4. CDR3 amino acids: CASSLEAGGRQETQYF. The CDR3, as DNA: TGTGCCAGCAGCTTAGAAGCGGGGGGCCGCCAAGAGACCCAGTACTTC. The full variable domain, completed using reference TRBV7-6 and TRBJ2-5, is GAGVSQSPRYKVTKRGQDVALRCDPISGHVSLYWYRQALGQGPEFLTYFNYEAQQDKSGLPNDRFSAERPEGSISTLTIQRTEQRDSAMYRCASSLEAGGRQETQYFGPGTRLLVL.

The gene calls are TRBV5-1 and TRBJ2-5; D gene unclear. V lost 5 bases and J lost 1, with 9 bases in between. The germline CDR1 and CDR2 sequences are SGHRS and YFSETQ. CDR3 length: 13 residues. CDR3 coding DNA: TGCGCCAGCAGGGGGAACAGCCAAGAGACCCAGTACTTC. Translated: CASRGNSQETQYF.

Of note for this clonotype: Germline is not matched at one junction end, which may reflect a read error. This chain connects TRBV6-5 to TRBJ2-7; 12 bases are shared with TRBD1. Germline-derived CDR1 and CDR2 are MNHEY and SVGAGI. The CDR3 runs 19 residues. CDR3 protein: CASSYRRGTGGTLSSEQYF. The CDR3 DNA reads TGTGCCAGCAGTTACCGCCGCGGGACAGGGGGCACCCTATCCTCCGAGCAGTACTTC.

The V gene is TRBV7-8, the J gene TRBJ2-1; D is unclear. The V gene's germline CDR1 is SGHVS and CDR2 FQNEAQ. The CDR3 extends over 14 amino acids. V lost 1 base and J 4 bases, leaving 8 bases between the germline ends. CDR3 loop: CASSLGGLYNEQFF. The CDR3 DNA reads TGTGCCAGCAGCTTAGGGGGTTTGTACAATGAGCAGTTCTTC. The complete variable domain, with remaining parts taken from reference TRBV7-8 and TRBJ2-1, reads GAGVSQSPRYKVAKRGQDVALRCDPISGHVSLFWYQQALGQGPEFLTYFQNEAQLDKSGLPSDRFFAERPEGSVSTLKIQRTQQEDSAVYLCASSLGGLYNEQFFGPGTRLTVL.

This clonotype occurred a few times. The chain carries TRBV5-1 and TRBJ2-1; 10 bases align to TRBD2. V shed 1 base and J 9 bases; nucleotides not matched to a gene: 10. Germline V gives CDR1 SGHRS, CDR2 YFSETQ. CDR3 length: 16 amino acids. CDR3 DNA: TGCGCCAGCAGCTTGCGGCAGCGGGGGGGCCGTAGTGAGCAGTTCTTC. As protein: CASSLRQRGGRSEQFF.

In DNA, the CDR3 is TGTGCCAGCAGCCGGACCCTATTGGGACAGTTTGGCTACACCTTC. This sequence encodes CASSRTLLGQFGYTF. The chain uses TRBV27 and TRBJ1-2; 7 bases align to TRBD1. The junction had 14 bases not matched to a gene; V was cut back by 6 bases and J by 7 bases. Germline V gene sequence: CDR1 MNHEY, CDR2 SMNVEV (reference sequence). This CDR3 has 15 amino acids.

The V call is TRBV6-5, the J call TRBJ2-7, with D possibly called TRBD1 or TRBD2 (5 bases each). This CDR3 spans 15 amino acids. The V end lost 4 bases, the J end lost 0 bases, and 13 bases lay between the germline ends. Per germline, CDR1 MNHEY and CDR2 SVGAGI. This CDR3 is CASSLRGGGSYEQYF. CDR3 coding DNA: TGTGCCAGCAGTTTGCGAGGTGGGGGCTCCTACGAGCAGTACTTC.

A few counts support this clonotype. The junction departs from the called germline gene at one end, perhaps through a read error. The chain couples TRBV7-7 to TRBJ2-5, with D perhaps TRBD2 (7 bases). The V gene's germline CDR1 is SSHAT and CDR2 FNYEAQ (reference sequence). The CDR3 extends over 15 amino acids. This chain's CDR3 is CASSPGAGAGETQYF. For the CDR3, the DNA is TGTGCTAGCAGCCCCGGGGCGGGGGCGGGAGAGACCCAGTACTTC.

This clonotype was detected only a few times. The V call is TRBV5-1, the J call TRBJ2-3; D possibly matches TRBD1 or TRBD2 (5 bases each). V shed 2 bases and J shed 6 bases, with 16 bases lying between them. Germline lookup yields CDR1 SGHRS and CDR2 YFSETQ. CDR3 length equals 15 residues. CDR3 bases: TGCGCCAGCAGCTTCGGGGCCTGGGGGTCTGATACGCAGTATTTT. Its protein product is CASSFGAWGSDTQYF. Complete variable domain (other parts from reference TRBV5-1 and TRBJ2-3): KAGVTQTPRYLIKTRGQQVTLSCSPISGHRSVSWYQQTPGQGLQFLFEYFSETQRNKGNFPGRFSGRQFSNSRSEMNVSTLELGDSALYLCASSFGAWGSDTQYFGPGTRLTVL.

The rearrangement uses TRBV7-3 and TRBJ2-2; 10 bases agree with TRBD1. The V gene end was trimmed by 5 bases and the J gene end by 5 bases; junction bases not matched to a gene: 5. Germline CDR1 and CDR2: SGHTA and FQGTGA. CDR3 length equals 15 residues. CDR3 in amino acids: CASSLGGQGTGELFF. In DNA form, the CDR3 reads TGTGCCAGCAGCCTAGGGGGACAGGGGACCGGGGAGCTGTTTTTT.

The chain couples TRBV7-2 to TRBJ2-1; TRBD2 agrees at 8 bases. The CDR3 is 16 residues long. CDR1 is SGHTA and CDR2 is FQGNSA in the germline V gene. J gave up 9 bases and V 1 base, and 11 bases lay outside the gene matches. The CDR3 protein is CASSLVPAGAMGEQFF. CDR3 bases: TGTGCCAGCAGCTTAGTACCAGCGGGGGCCATGGGTGAGCAGTTCTTC. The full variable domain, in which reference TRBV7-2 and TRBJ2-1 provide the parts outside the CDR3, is GAGVSQSPSNKVTEKGKDVELRCDPISGHTALYWYRQSLGQGLEFLIYFQGNSAPDKSGLPSDRFSAERTGGSVSTLTIQRTQQEDSAVYLCASSLVPAGAMGEQFFGPGTRLTVL.

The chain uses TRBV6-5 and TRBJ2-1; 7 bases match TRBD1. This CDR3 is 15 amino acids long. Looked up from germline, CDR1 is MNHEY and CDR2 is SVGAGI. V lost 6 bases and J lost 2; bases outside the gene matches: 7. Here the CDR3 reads CASRETGSPYNEQFF. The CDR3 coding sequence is TGTGCCAGCAGGGAGACAGGGTCCCCCTACAATGAGCAGTTCTTC.

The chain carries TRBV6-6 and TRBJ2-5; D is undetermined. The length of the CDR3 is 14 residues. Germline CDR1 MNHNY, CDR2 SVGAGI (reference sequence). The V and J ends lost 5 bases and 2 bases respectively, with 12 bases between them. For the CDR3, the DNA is TGTGCCAGCAGTCCTCCGCCAGGACAAGAGACCCAGTACTTC. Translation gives CASSPPPGQETQYF.

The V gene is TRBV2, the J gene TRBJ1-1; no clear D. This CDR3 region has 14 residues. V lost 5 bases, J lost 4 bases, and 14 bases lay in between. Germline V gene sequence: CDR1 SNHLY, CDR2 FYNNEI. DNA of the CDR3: TGTGCCAGCAGTTCGGAGCCCGGTGGCACTGAAGCTTTCTTT. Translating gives CASSSEPGGTEAFF. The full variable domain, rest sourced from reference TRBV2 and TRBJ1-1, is EPEVTQTPSHQVTQMGQEVILRCVPISNHLYFYWYRQILGQKVEFLVSFYNNEISEKSEIFDDQFSVERPDGSNFTLKIRSTKLEDSAMYFCASSSEPGGTEAFFGQGTRLTVV.

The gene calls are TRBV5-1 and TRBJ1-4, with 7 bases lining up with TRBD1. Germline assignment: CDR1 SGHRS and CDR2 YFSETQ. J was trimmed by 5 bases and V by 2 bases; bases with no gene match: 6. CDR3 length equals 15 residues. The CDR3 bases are TGCGCCAGCAGCTTCACAGGGGACGAAAATGAAAAACTGTTTTTT. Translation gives CASSFTGDENEKLFF. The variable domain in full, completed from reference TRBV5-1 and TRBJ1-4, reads KAGVTQTPRYLIKTRGQQVTLSCSPISGHRSVSWYQQTPGQGLQFLFEYFSETQRNKGNFPGRFSGRQFSNSRSEMNVSTLELGDSALYLCASSFTGDENEKLFFGSGTQLSVL.

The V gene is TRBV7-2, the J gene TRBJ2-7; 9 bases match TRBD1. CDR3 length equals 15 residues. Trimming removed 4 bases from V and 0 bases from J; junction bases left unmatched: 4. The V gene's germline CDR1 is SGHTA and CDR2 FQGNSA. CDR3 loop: CASSSRTGASYEQYF. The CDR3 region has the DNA TGTGCCAGCAGCTCGAGGACAGGGGCCTCCTACGAGCAGTACTTC.

CDR3 DNA: TGCGCCAGCAGCCCCGCGGGGGGCGGAAATCAGCCCCAGCATTTT. This codes for CASSPAGGGNQPQHF. The chain is built from TRBV5-1 and TRBJ1-5, with a possible D match to TRBD1 (6 bases). The CDR3 covers 15 residues. Germline CDR1 reads SGHRS; CDR2 reads YFSETQ. Trimming removed 4 bases from V and 4 bases from J, with 15 bases in between.

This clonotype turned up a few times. The CDR3 protein is CAISRLGGQTFYEQYF. Here the CDR3 DNA reads TGTGCCATCAGTCGCCTCGGGGGACAGACCTTCTACGAGCAGTACTTC. The chain carries TRBV10-3 and TRBJ2-7, with a possible D match to TRBD1 (7 bases). In germline, CDR1 is ENHRY, CDR2 SYGVKD. Trimming removed 5 bases at V and 3 bases at J, with 20 bases between. The CDR3 contains 16 residues.

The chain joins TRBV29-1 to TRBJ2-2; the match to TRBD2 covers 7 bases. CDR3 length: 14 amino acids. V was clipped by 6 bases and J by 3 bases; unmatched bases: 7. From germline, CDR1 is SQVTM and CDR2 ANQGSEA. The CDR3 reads CSVIPSGHTGELFF. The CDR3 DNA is TGCAGCGTCATACCTAGCGGACACACCGGGGAGCTGTTTTTT.

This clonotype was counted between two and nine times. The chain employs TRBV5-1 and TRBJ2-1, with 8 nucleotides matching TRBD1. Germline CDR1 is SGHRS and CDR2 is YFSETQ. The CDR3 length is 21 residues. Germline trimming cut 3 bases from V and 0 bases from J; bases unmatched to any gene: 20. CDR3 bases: TGCGCCAGCAGCTACCCCCCCGGGACAGGTAACTCCCAAGGCTCCTACAATGAGCAGTTCTTC. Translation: CASSYPPGTGNSQGSYNEQFF.

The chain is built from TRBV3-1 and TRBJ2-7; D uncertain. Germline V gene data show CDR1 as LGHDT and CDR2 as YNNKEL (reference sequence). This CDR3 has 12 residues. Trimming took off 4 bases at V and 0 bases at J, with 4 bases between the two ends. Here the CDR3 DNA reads TGTGCCAGCAGCCTGCACTCCTACGAGCAGTACTTC. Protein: CASSLHSYEQYF.

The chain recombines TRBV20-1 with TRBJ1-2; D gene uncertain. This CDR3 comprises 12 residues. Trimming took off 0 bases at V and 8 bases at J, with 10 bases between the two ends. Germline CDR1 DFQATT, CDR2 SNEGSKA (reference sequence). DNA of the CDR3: TGCAGTGCTAGAGACCCCGGGTACGGCTACACCTTC. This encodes CSARDPGYGYTF.

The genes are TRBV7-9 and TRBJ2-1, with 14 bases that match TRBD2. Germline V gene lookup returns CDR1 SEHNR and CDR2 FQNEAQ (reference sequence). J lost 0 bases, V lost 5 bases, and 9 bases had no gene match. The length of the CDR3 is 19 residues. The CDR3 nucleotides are TGTGCCAGCAGCCCGAAGGGACTAGCGGGGGAAAGCTCCTACAATGAGCAGTTCTTC. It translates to CASSPKGLAGESSYNEQFF. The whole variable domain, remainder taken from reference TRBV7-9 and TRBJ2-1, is DTGVSQNPRHKITKRGQNVTFRCDPISEHNRLYWYRQTLGQGPEFLTYFQNEAQLEKSRLLSDRFSAERPKGSFSTLEIQRTEQGDSAMYLCASSPKGLAGESSYNEQFFGPGTRLTVL.